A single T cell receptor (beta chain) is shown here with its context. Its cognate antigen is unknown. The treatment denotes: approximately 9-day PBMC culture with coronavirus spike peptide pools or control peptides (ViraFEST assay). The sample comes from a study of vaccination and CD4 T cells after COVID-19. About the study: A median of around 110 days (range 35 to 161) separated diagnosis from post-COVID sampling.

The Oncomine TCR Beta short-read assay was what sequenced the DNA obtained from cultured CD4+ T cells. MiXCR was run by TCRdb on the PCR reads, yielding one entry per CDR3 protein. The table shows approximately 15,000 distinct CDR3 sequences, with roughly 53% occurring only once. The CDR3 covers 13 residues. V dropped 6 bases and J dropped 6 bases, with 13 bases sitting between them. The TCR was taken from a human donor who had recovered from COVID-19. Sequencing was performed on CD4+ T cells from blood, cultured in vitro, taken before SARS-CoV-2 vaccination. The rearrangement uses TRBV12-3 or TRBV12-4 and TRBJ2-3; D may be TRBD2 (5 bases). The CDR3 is CASSVTRVDTQYF. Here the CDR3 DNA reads TGTGCCAGCAGCGTTACGCGGGTGGATACGCAGTATTTT.